This record covers a single T cell receptor (beta chain). V was clipped by 5 bases and J by 0 bases; unmatched bases: 6. This CDR3 comprises 14 residues. Germline CDR1 and CDR2: GTSNPN and SVGIG (reference sequence). As handled by the study authors: Cell counts per sample came from amplifying reference gene primers. Repertoires were generated with immunoSEQ multiplex PCR, while TCRdb's copy carries only in-frame clones and drops some. V and J calls and clone size are copied from that table; D and trimming were computed from the DNA. The sample lists 150,000 to 200,000 clones; 85% were seen once. The data stem from a study of blood T cell repertoires in COVID-19. Study-level background: Samples came from the United States, Italy and Spain, spanning acute and convalescent COVID-19. PBMCs, B-cell-depleted T cells, or T cells provided the cDNA or gDNA that made up the material.

The sample was peripheral blood. The receptor comes from a man in his sixties with COVID-19, enrolled during active disease. The V and J genes are TRBV30 and TRBJ2-7, with 8 positions matching TRBD1. CDR3 residues: CAWDRGRSSYEQYF. Here the CDR3 DNA reads TGTGCCTGGGACAGGGGCCGTAGCTCCTACGAGCAGTACTTC.